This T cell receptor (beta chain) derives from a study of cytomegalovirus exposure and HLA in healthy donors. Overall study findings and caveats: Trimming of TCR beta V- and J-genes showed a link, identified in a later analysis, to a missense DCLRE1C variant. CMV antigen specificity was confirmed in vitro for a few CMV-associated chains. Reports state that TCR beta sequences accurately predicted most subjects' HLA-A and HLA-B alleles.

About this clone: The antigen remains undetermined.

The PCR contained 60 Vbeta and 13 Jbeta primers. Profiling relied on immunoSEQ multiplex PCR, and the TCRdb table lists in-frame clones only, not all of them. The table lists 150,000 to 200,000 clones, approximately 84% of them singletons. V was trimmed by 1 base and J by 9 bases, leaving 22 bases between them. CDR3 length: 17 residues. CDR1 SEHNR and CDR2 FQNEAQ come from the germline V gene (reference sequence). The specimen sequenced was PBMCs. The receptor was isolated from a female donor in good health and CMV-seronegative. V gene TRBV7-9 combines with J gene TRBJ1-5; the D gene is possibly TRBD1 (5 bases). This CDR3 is CASSLVKGITRPGPQHF. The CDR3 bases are TGTGCCAGCAGCTTAGTTAAGGGGATAACACGCCCAGGGCCCCAGCATTTT.